This record covers a single T cell receptor (beta chain). As yet, its antigen is unknown. Extraction of RNA preceded its reverse transcription into cDNA, which served as the sequencing template. TCRdb's table, derived via immunoSEQ multiplex PCR, lists solely in-frame clones and lacks some. The sample shows about 8,900 clones, approximately 61% of them seen only once. The source of the sample is a study of CD8+ T cells in alopecia areata. Study overall: It was oral tofacitinib, at 5 to 10 mg twice daily, that treated patients received. Study findings and constraints: Researchers report lesional scalp, most notably alopecia totalis/universalis, outstripped normal scalp in clonality. TCRs were shared less clearly across patients than in mice, possibly for HLA-related reasons. Scalp data also include sequences from resident alphabeta T cells of normal skin.

Trimming took 6 bases from V and 5 from J; bases not matched to a gene: 7. CDR3 length equals 14 residues. Germline V lookup: CDR1 MDHEN, CDR2 SYDVKM. Collected material from alopecia areata patients comprised lesional scalp punch biopsies and peripheral blood. This clonotype was sampled from a human donor with alopecia areata. Sequencing was done on a sample of skin. The chain employs TRBV28 and TRBJ1-2; TRBD1 agrees at 9 bases. The CDR3 is CASRPTGGRYGYTF. DNA for the CDR3: TGTGCCAGCAGGCCGACAGGGGGAAGATATGGCTACACCTTC.